This T cell receptor beta chain was observed in a study of blood T cells in healthy people across ages. V shed 5 bases and J shed 4 bases, with 14 bases lying between them. CDR1 is SGHAT, CDR2 FQNNGV, per germline. This CDR3 contains 15 residues. Broader study findings: Without sorted subsets, naive and antigen-experienced compartments could not be conclusively compared. The unknown donor CMV status may have confounded expanded clonotype changes. Roughly linear age-related decline in beta diversity appeared, significant by age roughly 40.

The use of a sample-barcoded 5' primer and a J-beta primer mix characterized a second PCR of roughly 7 to 11 cycles. A template-switch adaptor containing 12 random nucleotides labeled each cDNA molecule. TCRdb called the 5' RACE reads again in MiXCR, with one record for every CDR3 protein. The sample consists of hundreds of thousands of distinct CDR3 sequences, under 25% of them appearing once. This clonotype was seen a few times. Its antigen is currently unknown. The sample consisted of blood. The chain is built from TRBV11-2 and TRBJ2-2; TRBD1 is a possible D gene (5 bases). This receptor was taken from a man between 65 and 85 years old in good health. Written as DNA, the CDR3 is TGTGCCAGCAGCCCTCACCAGGGATCCACCGGGGAGCTGTTTTTT. This sequence encodes CASSPHQGSTGELFF.